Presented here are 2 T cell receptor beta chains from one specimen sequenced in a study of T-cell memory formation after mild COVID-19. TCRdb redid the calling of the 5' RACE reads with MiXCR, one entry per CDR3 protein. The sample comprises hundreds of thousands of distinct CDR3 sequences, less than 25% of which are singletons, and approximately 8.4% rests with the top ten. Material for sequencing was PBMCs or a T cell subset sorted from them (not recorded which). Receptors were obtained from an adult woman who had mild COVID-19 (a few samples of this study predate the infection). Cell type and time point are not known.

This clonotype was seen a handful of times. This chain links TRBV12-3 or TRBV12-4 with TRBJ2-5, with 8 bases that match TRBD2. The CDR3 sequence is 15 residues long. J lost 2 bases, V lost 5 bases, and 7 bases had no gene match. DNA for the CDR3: TGTGCCAGCAGTCCTCTAGCGGGCCTACAAGAGACCCAGTACTTC. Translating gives CASSPLAGLQETQYF.

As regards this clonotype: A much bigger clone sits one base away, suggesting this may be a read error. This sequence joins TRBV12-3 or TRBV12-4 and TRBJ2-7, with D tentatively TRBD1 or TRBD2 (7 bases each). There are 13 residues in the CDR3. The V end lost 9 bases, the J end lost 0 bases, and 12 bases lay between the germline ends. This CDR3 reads CASGEGASYEQYF. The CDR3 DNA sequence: TGTGCCAGTGGGGAGGGGGCCTCCTACGAGCAGTACTTC.